These 5 T cell receptor beta chains came from one sample sequenced in a study of blood T cell repertoires in COVID-19. Generated by immunoSEQ multiplex PCR, the TCRdb table keeps only in-frame clones and is missing some. This sample yields fewer than 350,000 clones, of which 75% to 95% are seen a single time; about 3% belongs to the top ten. The sample comprised PBMCs or T cells enriched from blood (not recorded which). These receptors all come from a man aged 40-49 years who had been exposed to COVID-19.

The chain joins TRBV7-2 to TRBJ2-2, with a possible D match to TRBD2 (5 bases). The CDR3 covers 15 residues. V was cut by 1 base and J by 1 base, with 7 bases left in between. The germline CDR1 and CDR2 sequences are SGHTA and FQGNSA. In DNA, the CDR3 is TGTGCCAGCAGCTTAGGAGGGTTGAACACCGGGGAGCTGTTTTTT. This translates into CASSLGGLNTGELFF.

The chain links TRBV12-3 or TRBV12-4 to TRBJ2-1; perhaps TRBD2 as D (6 bases). V was cut by 1 base and J by 8 bases, with 9 bases left in between. The CDR3 runs to 13 residues. The chain's CDR3 is CASSLVGGHEQFF. The CDR3 nucleotides read TGTGCCAGCAGTTTAGTGGGGGGACATGAGCAGTTCTTC.

The chain carries TRBV5-1 and TRBJ2-1, with a weak D call TRBD2 (6 bases). There are 18 residues in the CDR3. The germline gives CDR1 SGHRS, CDR2 YFSETQ. V shed 9 bases and J shed 0 bases, with 25 bases lying between them. CDR3 coding DNA: TGCGCCACCTCAGCTTATGGTAGCGGCCGTAGCTCCTACAATGAGCAGTTCTTC. It translates to CATSAYGSGRSSYNEQFF.

The chain carries TRBV7-6 and TRBJ2-4, with 9 bases identical to TRBD2. Germline CDR1 and CDR2: SGHVS and FNYEAQ. The CDR3 runs to 16 residues. With 5 bases clipped from V and 7 bases from J, the junction kept 12 bases outside the gene matches. CDR3 sequence reads: CASSRGLLAGENIQYF. The CDR3 DNA reads TGTGCCAGCAGCCGGGGCCTATTAGCGGGAGAGAACATTCAGTACTTC.

The chain is built from TRBV3-1 (or the pseudogene TRBV3-2) and TRBJ1-2, with 7 bases aligning to TRBD1. The CDR3 is made up of 13 amino acids. V lost 8 bases to trimming and J lost 2 bases; unmatched junction nucleotides: 5. Germline values: CDR1 LGHDT, CDR2 YNNKEL (reference sequence). The CDR3 region has the DNA TGTGCCAGCCGCCTACAGGGGAACTATGGCTACACCTTC. Protein: CASRLQGNYGYTF.